The clone carrying this T cell receptor beta chain was counted between two and nine times. Antigen: not known. Other DNA sequences of this sample code for an identical CDR3. This entry comes from a study of beta chain features in type 1 diabetes. Expressed TCRB transcripts were sequenced, since all the RNA that had been isolated was reverse transcribed. The table came from immunoSEQ multiplex PCR; TCRdb's copy has only in-frame clones and leaves some out. This sample has about 450,000 clones; about an eighth occur once, and the top ten carry 0.035% to 0.05%. The CDR3 is 14 residues long. The germline V and J ends were trimmed by 5 bases and 0 bases, with 13 bases remaining between them. The V gene's germline CDR1 is SQVTM and CDR2 ANQGSEA. General observations from the study: Shorter TCRB CDR3s, moderately but significantly so, marked every one of the four CD4+ subsets in Type 1 diabetes patients. Insertions at VDJ junctions were less frequent in type 1 diabetes patients. These patients also deleted more nucleotides at the same junctions.

The sequenced material came from naive CD4+ T cells from blood. This TCR came from a woman aged 18-29 years in good health. The chain carries TRBV29-1 and TRBJ1-1; maybe TRBD1 (6 bases). CDR3: CSVRVGTLNTEAFF. The CDR3 DNA follows: TGCAGCGTTCGAGTCGGGACATTGAACACTGAAGCTTTCTTT.